The sequence of this TCR beta chain was determined in a study of regulatory T cells in long-lasting Graves disease. The germline V gene encodes CDR1 MGHRA and CDR2 YSYEKL. V dropped 3 bases and J dropped 4 bases, with 18 bases sitting between them. The CDR3 is made up of 16 amino acids. Time point indicated: persistent/refractory GD, antithyroid drugs over 5 years with positive TRAb. Generation of the TCR library employed RNA extracted from PBMCs. CDR3 regions were amplified by Arm-PCR using iRepertoire HTBI primers to build TCR beta libraries. From the multiplex PCR reads, TCRdb called clonotypes with MiXCR, one entry per CDR3 protein. The data show 350,000 to 450,000 distinct CDR3 sequences, roughly 20% seen once.

Material: peripheral blood mononuclear cells (PBMCs), obtained when the disease was refractory, from a patient treated with antithyroid drugs. The TCR originated in a female donor with Graves disease. The chain recombines TRBV4-1 with TRBJ2-5; the D is unclear. CDR3 DNA: TGCGCCAGCAGCCAGGACGAATCAAGAGGCGGAGAGACCCAGTACTTC. Amino acids: CASSQDESRGGETQYF.